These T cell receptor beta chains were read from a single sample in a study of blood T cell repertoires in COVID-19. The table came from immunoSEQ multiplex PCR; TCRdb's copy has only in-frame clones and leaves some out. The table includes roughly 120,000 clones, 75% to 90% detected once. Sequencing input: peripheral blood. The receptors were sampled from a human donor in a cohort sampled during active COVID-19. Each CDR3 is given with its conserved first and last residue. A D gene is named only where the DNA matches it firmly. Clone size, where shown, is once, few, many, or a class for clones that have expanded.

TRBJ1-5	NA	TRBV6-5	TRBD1	CASRDRGNQPQHF	TGTGCCAGCAGGGACAGGGGCAATCAGCCCCAGCATTTT
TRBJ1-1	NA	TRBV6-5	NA	CASSYSGSNTEAFF	TGTGCCAGCAGTTACTCGGGCAGCAACACTGAAGCTTTCTTT
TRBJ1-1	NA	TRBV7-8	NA	CASSFQGTRTSNTEAFF	TGTGCCAGCAGTTTCCAGGGTACACGCACCTCGAACACTGAAGCTTTCTTT
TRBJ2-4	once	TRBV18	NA	CASSPGREEDIQYF	TGTGCCAGCTCACCAGGCAGGGAAGAGGACATTCAGTACTTC
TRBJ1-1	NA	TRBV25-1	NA	CASSEGGRGSTEAFF	TGTGCCAGCAGTGAAGGGGGGCGCGGGAGCACTGAAGCTTTCTTT
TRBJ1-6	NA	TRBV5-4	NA	CASSSTGRGDTPLHF	TGTGCCAGCAGCTCCACGGGACGGGGGGATACTCCCCTCCACTTT
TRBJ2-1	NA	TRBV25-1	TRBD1	CASRTTGTGGYNEQFF	TGTGCCAGCAGGACAACCGGGACAGGGGGCTACAATGAGCAGTTCTTC
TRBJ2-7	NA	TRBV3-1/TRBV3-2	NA	CASSQNLGPYEQYF	TGTGCCAGCAGCCAAAATTTGGGGCCTTATGAGCAGTACTTC
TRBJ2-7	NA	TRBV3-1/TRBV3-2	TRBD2	CASSQAGLAGYEQYF	TGTGCCAGCAGCCAAGCGGGACTAGCGGGTTACGAGCAGTACTTC
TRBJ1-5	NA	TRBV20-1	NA	CSASRGHSNQPQHF	TGCAGTGCTAGTCGAGGGCATAGCAATCAGCCCCAGCATTTT
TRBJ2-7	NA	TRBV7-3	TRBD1	CASSLGQGAGYEQYF	TGTGCCAGCAGCTTAGGACAGGGGGCCGGGTACGAGCAGTACTTC
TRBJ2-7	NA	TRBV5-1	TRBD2	CASSPSLAYEQYF	TGCGCCAGCAGCCCCTCACTAGCGTACGAGCAGTACTTC
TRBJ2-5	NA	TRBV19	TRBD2	CASSALAGYQETQYF	TGTGCCAGTAGCGCTTTAGCGGGTTACCAAGAGACCCAGTACTTC
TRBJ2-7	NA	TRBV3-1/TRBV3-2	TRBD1	CASSQGDRGFNEQYF	TGTGCCAGCAGCCAAGGGGACAGGGGGTTCAACGAGCAGTACTTC
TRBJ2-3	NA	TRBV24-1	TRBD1	CATSDSSTGVDTQYF	TGTGCCACCAGTGATTCCTCGACAGGGGTAGATACGCAGTATTTT
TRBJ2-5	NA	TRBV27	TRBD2	CASRTLGGGQETQYF	TGTGCCAGCAGGACGCTGGGGGGAGGGCAAGAGACCCAGTACTTC
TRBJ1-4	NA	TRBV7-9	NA	CASSLLRGAEKLFF	TGTGCCAGCAGCTTACTAAGGGGCGCAGAAAAACTGTTTTTT
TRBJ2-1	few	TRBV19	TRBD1	CASSLRDRDWVYNEQFF	TGTGCCAGTAGTCTCCGGGACAGGGATTGGGTCTACAATGAGCAGTTCTTC
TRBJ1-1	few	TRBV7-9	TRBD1	CASSLVGTGPTEAFF	TGTGCCAGCAGCTTAGTCGGGACAGGGCCCACTGAAGCTTTCTTT
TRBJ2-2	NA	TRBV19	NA	CASRAPYRQGNTGELFF	TGTGCCAGTAGGGCCCCCTACAGGCAGGGCAACACCGGGGAGCTGTTTTTT
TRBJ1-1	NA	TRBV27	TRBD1	CASSLTGVTEAFF	TGTGCCAGCAGTTTGACAGGGGTTACTGAAGCTTTCTTT
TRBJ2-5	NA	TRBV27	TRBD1	CASSLSLPGTGGETQYF	TGTGCCAGCAGTTTATCGTTACCCGGGACAGGGGGAGAGACCCAGTACTTC
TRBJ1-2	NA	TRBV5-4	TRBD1	CASRTTGAHGYTF	TGTGCCAGCAGGACAACAGGGGCCCATGGCTACACCTTC
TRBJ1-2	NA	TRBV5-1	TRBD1	CASSFGQGVMWGYTF	TGCGCCAGCAGCTTTGGACAGGGGGTAATGTGGGGCTACACCTTC
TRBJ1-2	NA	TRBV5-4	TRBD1	CASSWDSRANYGYTF	TGTGCCAGCAGCTGGGACAGCCGAGCTAACTATGGCTACACCTTC
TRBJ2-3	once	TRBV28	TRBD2	CASSPRGGGTDTQYF	TGTGCCAGCAGTCCGCGGGGGGGTGGCACAGATACGCAGTATTTT
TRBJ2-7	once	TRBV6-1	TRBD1	CASSDQTGGPYEQYF	TGTGCCAGCAGTGACCAGACAGGGGGACCCTACGAGCAGTACTTC
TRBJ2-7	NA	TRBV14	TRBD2	CASSPLFGGGSYEQYF	TGTGCCAGCAGCCCCCTCTTTGGGGGGGGGTCGTACGAGCAGTACTTC
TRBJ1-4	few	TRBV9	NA	CASSVGAGINEKLFF	TGTGCCAGCAGCGTAGGGGCAGGGATTAATGAAAAACTGTTTTTT
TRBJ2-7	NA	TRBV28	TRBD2	CASRAGTSGSYEQYF	TGTGCCAGCAGGGCCGGGACTAGCGGCTCCTACGAGCAGTACTTC
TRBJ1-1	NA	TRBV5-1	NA	CASSLSSNTEAFF	TGCGCCAGCAGCTTGTCGTCGAACACTGAAGCTTTCTTT
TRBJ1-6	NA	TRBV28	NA	CASSQGQNNSPLHF	TGTGCCAGCAGTCAAGGACAGAATAATTCACCCCTCCACTTT
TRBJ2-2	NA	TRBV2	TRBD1	CASSGGTGSRAGELFF	TGTGCCAGCAGTGGGGGGACAGGGAGTCGTGCCGGGGAGCTGTTTTTT
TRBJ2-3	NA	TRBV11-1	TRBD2	CASSRLAGAADTQYF	TGTGCCAGCAGCCGACTAGCGGGAGCGGCAGATACGCAGTATTTT
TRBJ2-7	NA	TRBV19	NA	CASSTPTGYEQYF	TGTGCCAGTAGTACTCCGACAGGCTACGAGCAGTACTTC
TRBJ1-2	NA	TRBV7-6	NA	CASSFGVNYGYTF	TGTGCCAGCAGCTTCGGGGTCAACTATGGCTACACCTTC
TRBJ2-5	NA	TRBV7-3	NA	CASSRSVKETQYF	TGTGCCAGCAGTCGGTCCGTAAAAGAGACCCAGTACTTC
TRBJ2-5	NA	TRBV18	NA	CASSPEETQYF	TGTGCCAGCTCACCAGAGGAGACCCAGTACTTC
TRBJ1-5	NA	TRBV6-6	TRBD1	CASTDRANQPQHF	TGTGCCAGCACTGACAGGGCGAATCAGCCCCAGCATTTT
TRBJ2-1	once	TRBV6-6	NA	CASSYLRANEQFF	TGTGCCAGCAGTTACCTCAGGGCCAATGAGCAGTTCTTC
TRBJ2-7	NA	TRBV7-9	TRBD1	CASSPGTGKDEQYF	TGTGCCAGCAGCCCCGGGACAGGAAAAGACGAGCAGTACTTC
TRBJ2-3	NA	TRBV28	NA	CASSLTTGSGSTDTQYF	TGTGCCAGCAGTTTGACCACTGGCAGCGGGAGCACAGATACGCAGTATTTT
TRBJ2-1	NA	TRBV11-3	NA	CASSLGLASYNEQFF	TGTGCCAGCAGCTTAGGCCTAGCTTCCTACAATGAGCAGTTCTTC
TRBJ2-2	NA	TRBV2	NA	CASSAYDTGELFF	TGTGCCAGCAGTGCTTATGACACCGGGGAGCTGTTTTTT
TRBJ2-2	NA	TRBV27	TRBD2	CASSPWTVAGAISANTGELFF	TGTGCCAGCAGTCCCTGGACTGTAGCGGGGGCCATTTCCGCGAACACCGGGGAGCTGTTTTTT
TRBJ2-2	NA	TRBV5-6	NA	CASSLVYAGELFF	TGTGCCAGCAGCTTGGTCTACGCCGGGGAGCTGTTTTTT
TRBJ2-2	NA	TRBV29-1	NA	CSVALNTGELFF	TGCAGCGTTGCTCTGAACACCGGGGAGCTGTTTTTT
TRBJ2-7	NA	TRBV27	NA	CASGRSYEQYF	TGTGCCAGTGGTCGGTCCTACGAGCAGTACTTC
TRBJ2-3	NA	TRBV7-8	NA	CASSFTGSGDTQYF	TGTGCCAGCAGCTTTACCGGGAGTGGGGATACGCAGTATTTT
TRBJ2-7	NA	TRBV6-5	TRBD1	CASSWGQGSGEQYF	TGTGCCAGCAGTTGGGGACAGGGTTCGGGCGAGCAGTACTTC
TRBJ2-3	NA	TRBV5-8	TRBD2	CASRPGLAGALRTDTQYF	TGTGCCAGCAGACCAGGACTAGCGGGGGCCTTAAGGACAGATACGCAGTATTTT
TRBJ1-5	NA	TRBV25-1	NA	CASSEGSQPQHF	TGTGCCAGCAGTGAGGGGAGCCAGCCCCAGCATTTT
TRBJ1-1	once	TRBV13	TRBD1	CASSLDRGGTEAFF	TGTGCCAGCAGCTTAGACAGGGGGGGAACTGAAGCTTTCTTT